What follows describes a single T cell receptor beta chain. Its binding antigen is unknown. Base qualities are not at hand, and no much larger clone is one base apart. Library method: the immunoSEQ multiplex PCR assay. The multiplex PCR relied on a mix of 60 forward primers for TCR Vbeta segments and 13 reverse primers for TCR Jbeta segments. Amplification of the CDR3 region of rearranged TCR beta genes was performed with a multiplex PCR assay on genomic DNA. The amplified TCR beta libraries were sequenced on the Illumina HiSeq System as 87-base-pair reads. Per the original workflow: A later analysis counted tens of millions of unique TCR beta chains across the 670 or so repertoires, and roughly 11 million of these chains were shared by at least two donors. Raw reads were error-corrected and collapsed into unique sequences with a nearest-neighbor algorithm that merged closely related sequences to remove PCR and sequencing errors. To assign V, D and J gene segments, CDR3 sequences were aligned to IMGT reference sequences. For a sequence to be retained, a match of at least six nucleotides was required to both a V gene segment and a J gene segment. A rearrangement was called productive if the CDR3 had no stop codons and remained in frame with V and J, and every other rearrangement was called non-productive. Following IMGT convention, CDR3 was defined as the stretch from the second conserved V-encoded cysteine to the conserved J-encoded phenylalanine. The earlier analysis of 500 to 600 of the donors excluded sequences that lacked an unambiguous match to a single V gene segment. In an earlier analysis of approximately 610 of the donors, V segments were called functional above 56.7% productive rearrangements and were called segregating when the between-donor standard deviation exceeded 5%. A statistical classification framework was developed to diagnose cytomegalovirus status using the catalog of TCR beta chain sequences. A later analysis assigned V and J genes by comparing TCR nucleotide sequences with IMGT/GENE-DB human TR gene sequences. Using the TCRdist pipeline, a later analysis assigned CDR3 sequences along with most-parsimonious VDJ recombination scenarios. In a later analysis, every TCR beta chain was defined by the combination of its CDR3 amino acid sequence and its V-gene family, and reads without a unique V-gene family were dropped. To address suspected cross-contamination and a sequencing artifact, a later analysis removed over 500 highly shared, low-generation-probability nucleotide sequences. For each public chain, a later analysis derived a clonal expansion index from normalized ranks of inferred template counts within each repertoire. Generation probabilities in a later analysis came from a VDJ recombination model fitted to out-of-frame rearrangements, and those results were checked against IGoR. In a later analysis, hypergeometric tests were used to score TCR-TCR, TCR-HLA and TCR-CMV co-occurrence, with a repertoire-size bias correction applied to TCR pairs. In a later analysis, false discovery rates were estimated by permuting HLA or CMV assignments 20 times. In a later analysis, co-occurring TCRs were grouped with DBSCAN, and TCRdist sequence similarity was added when clustering was performed within HLA-allele-positive subsets. For co-occurrence clustering, repertoires with fewer than 30,000 or more than 120,000 public chains were excluded, along with 4 to 6 repertoires with anomalous nucleotide sharing. The clones in this table, taken by TCRdb from immuneACCESS, are in-frame only. Not every clone is retained; where verified, under half of the shortfall comes from an unresolved V gene, and the cause of the rest is unknown. That table furnishes V, J and clone size, whereas the DNA furnished D and trimming. Present in this sample are roughly 130,000 clones, roughly 90% of which were seen just once. Roughly 0.5% of the sample is held by the ten biggest clonotypes.

In total, roughly 710 healthy bone marrow donors made up the cohort. Cohort members were all nominally healthy when sampled, although unrecorded immune exposures were likely present. The donor was CMV seronegative and belonged to the group of approximately 320 seronegative cohort members. Each donor provided a peripheral blood sample, and peripheral blood mononuclear cells were used for TCR beta sequencing. Genomic DNA was extracted from the blood cell samples with the Qiagen DNeasy Blood Extraction Kit. From a lookup of the germline V gene (reference sequence), CDR1 and CDR2 are LNHDA and SQIVND. V loses 9 bases of germline sequence and J loses 2 bases, and the interval between the two ends is 20 bases. Including the terminal cysteine and phenylalanine, the CDR3 comprises 16 residues. CDR3 DNA is the only sequence kept; it has 48 bases, read in frame from the first base. This sample was taken from a study of cytomegalovirus exposure and HLA in healthy donors (dated by TCRdb to 2017 to 2019). For the wider study: According to an earlier analysis of 587 of the donors, about 180 million T cells yielded 100 million or so unique TCR beta sequences and 250 to 350 Gb of sequence data. In addition to the first cohort of 650 to 800 subjects, a separate validation cohort of some 120 different subjects was used. All discovery cohort repertoires had been generated using a single sequencing platform. Across some 400 genotyped donors of the cohort, an average of roughly 230,000 unique TCR beta nucleotide sequences per donor were sequenced, and 15% to 20% of those sequences were non-productive. Typing coverage differed by locus: A, B, C, DRB1 and DQB1 were typed in roughly 620-630 donors, DQA1 in about 510, DPA1 in 600 to 610, and DPB1 in 400 to 480. An earlier analysis of around 540 of the donors applied high-throughput TCR beta sequencing to assess whether each TCR beta V gene segment acted as functional or pseudogenic. The genetic ancestry cluster associated with self-reported Caucasian donors included 81% of the roughly 400 genotyped donors. An early release that covered some 640 HLA-typed donors contained approximately 300 gigabases of sequencing data and roughly 84 million unique TCR sequences. The study aimed to test whether signatures of past pathogen exposure could be identified by cataloging public T cell receptors. Five DR-DQ haplotypes were handled as single units for association and clustering, since linkage in the cohort was strong. The later analysis used no new phenotypic data to find candidate immune exposures, relying instead on TCR beta sequences and their occurrence across donors. Donor age, sex, ethnicity and CMV serostatus were collected together with the repertoire data. HLA typing included class I and class II loci at four-digit resolution. A later genetic analysis took genome-wide SNP genotypes for about three fifths of the 666 donors and used that subset as a discovery cohort. Using immunosequencing, the study profiled T cell repertoires from about 620 subjects and related those repertoires to cytomegalovirus serostatus. To predict cytomegalovirus infection status, the study brought together high-throughput TCR immunosequencing, statistical association of individual TCRs with disease status, and machine learning. A later analysis re-analyzed previously published TCR beta repertoires from 600 to 850 donors and added high-resolution HLA genotyping to study TCR occurrence patterns. What the study reported, not specific to this receptor: V-gene and J-gene trimming of TCR beta chains was associated with a missense DCLRE1C variant in a later genetic analysis, and the association was replicated in an independent cohort. Most CMV-associated TCR beta chains appeared to be HLA-restricted in a later analysis, and the HLA associations seemed to be driven largely by CMV exposure. Strong co-occurrence of HLA alleles, especially DR and DQ, made assigning TCR associations to individual alleles difficult. The earlier analysis of approximately 590 of the donors excluded 15 to 20 rarely observed V segments, including chromosome 9 orphons, because counts were too low. An earlier analysis of several hundred of the donors showed that most TCR beta V segments appeared in productive rearrangements either about 87% or about 30% of the time, which broadly matched IMGT annotations. A later analysis found that HLA-associated TCR beta chains were more clonally expanded and had lower generation probabilities than equally common non-associated chains. A further reported finding was that TCR beta sequences accurately predicted the HLA-A and HLA-B alleles for most subjects in the first cohort. Presence/absence analyses assumed roughly uniform sequencing depth across donors, an assumption that may not hold. The classifier was reported to diagnose cytomegalovirus status with high specificity and sensitivity in both the original cohort and the validation cohort. Several of the top co-occurrence clusters appeared to be linked to parvovirus B19, influenza, CMV and Epstein-Barr virus, according to a later analysis. Linkage disequilibrium might explain the correlated functional status among segregating V segments, but an unknown experimental factor could not be ruled out. Because some donors lacked HLA typing at each locus, the association tests relied only on the typed subset. The sequencing pipeline was judged likely to have produced a cluster of highly shared sequence variants as a technical artifact. The authors suggested that the approach could potentially be extended to other disease states and immunological phenotypes. This cohort had only TCR beta chains sequenced, and the lack of alpha or paired-chain data limited which features could be detected. Because the 87-base-pair reads could not distinguish some IMGT-functional V segments, including TRBV6-2 and TRBV6-3, those segments were excluded. In a later analysis, 16,951 TCR beta sequences were associated with specific HLA alleles at a false discovery rate of 0.05. Most TCR sequences were observed very rarely across donors, whereas some public TCRs were present in many individuals. Immune exposure information for the cohort was limited to CMV serostatus. In vitro tests confirmed that a few of the cytomegalovirus-associated TCR beta chains recognize cytomegalovirus antigens. In the study, 150 to 200 TCR beta chains were listed as associated with cytomegalovirus. A later analysis found that TCR association rates varied across HLA loci, with DRB1 alleles showing the most associated TCRs and HLA-C alleles the fewest. According to a later genetic analysis, donors in an Asian-associated ancestry cluster had fewer N-insertions in productive TCRs than the approximately 700-donor mean.

This TCR was sampled from a woman aged 35 to 49 in good health and CMV-seronegative. Recombination connected TRBV19 to TRBJ1-5; a weak D assignment points to TRBD1 (5 bases agree). The sample consisted of PBMCs. The CDR3 region: CASHRPGLGGNQPQHF. The DNA sequence is given as TGTGCCAGCCACAGACCAGGGTTAGGGGGCAATCAGCCCCAGCATTTT.